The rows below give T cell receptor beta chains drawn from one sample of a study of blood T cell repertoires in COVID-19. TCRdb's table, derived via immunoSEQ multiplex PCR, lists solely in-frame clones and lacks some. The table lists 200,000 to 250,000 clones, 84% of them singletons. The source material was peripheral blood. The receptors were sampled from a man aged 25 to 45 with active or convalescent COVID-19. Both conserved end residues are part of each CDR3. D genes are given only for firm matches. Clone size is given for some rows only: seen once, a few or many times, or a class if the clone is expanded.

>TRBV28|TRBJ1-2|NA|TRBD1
CASRIQGASNYGYTF
TGTGCCAGCAGGATACAGGGGGCCTCTAACTATGGCTACACCTTC
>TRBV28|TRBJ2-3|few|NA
CASGGGESQRTQYF
TGTGCCAGCGGGGGCGGAGAATCACAGAGAACGCAGTATTTT
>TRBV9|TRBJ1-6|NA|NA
CASSVRQLGSPLHF
TGTGCCAGCAGCGTACGACAGTTAGGTTCACCCCTCCACTTT
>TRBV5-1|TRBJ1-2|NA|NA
CASSLDGLNYGYTF
TGCGCCAGCAGCTTGGACGGACTTAACTATGGCTACACCTTC
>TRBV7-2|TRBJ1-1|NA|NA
CASSLSEGF
TGTGCCAGCAGCTTATCAGAGGGCTTT
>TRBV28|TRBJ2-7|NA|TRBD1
CASSLGQVSYEQYF
TGTGCCAGCAGTCTGGGACAGGTTTCCTACGAGCAGTACTTC
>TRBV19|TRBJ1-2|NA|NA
CASTPGPGGYGYTF
TGTGCCAGTACCCCAGGGCCCGGGGGCTATGGCTACACCTTC
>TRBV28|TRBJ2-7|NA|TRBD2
CASSSAPSGQYF
TGTGCCAGCAGCTCCGCCCCTAGCGGGCAGTACTTC
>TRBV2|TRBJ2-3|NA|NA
CASKGREFTDTQYF
TGTGCCAGCAAGGGCAGGGAATTCACAGATACGCAGTATTTT
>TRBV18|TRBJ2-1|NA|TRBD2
CASSPGLVVYNEQFF
TGTGCCAGCTCACCGGGACTAGTGGTCTACAATGAGCAGTTCTTC
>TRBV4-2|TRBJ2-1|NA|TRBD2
CASSQEEPLAGAYEQFF
TGTGCCAGCAGCCAAGAGGAGCCGCTAGCGGGGGCATATGAGCAGTTCTTC
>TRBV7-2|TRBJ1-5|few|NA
CASSFTGSNQPQHF
TGTGCCAGCAGCTTTACAGGGAGCAATCAGCCCCAGCATTTT
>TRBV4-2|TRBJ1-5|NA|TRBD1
CASSQDWRTGVNQPQHF
TGTGCCAGCAGCCAAGATTGGCGAACAGGGGTGAATCAGCCCCAGCATTTT
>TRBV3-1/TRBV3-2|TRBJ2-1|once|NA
CASSQDLSEQFF
TGTGCCAGCAGCCAAGATCTCAGTGAGCAGTTCTTC
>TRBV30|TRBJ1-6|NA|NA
CAWSVPPLGSPLHF
TGTGCCTGGAGTGTGCCCCCCCTCGGTTCACCCCTCCACTTT
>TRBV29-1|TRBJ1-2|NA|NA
CSVGSGYGYTF
TGCAGCGTTGGTAGCGGCTATGGCTACACCTTC
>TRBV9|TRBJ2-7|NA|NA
CASSVAGAGASMGEQYF
TGTGCCAGCAGCGTAGCTGGGGCAGGGGCGTCCATGGGGGAGCAGTACTTC
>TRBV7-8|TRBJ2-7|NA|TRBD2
CVGGDAGGTYEQYF
TGTGTGGGGGGGGACGCGGGAGGGACCTACGAGCAGTACTTC
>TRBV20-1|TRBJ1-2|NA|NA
CSASRRQAPGYTF
TGCAGTGCTAGTAGACGACAGGCTCCTGGCTACACCTTC
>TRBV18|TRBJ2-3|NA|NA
CASSPESTISTDTQYF
TGTGCCAGCTCACCAGAGAGCACTATAAGCACAGATACGCAGTATTTT
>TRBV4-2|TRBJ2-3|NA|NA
CASSLRPGRTDTQYF
TGTGCCAGCAGCCTGAGGCCGGGTAGGACAGATACGCAGTATTTT
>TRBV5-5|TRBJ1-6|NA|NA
CASSSRVRADSPLHF
TGTGCCAGCAGCTCCCGAGTGAGGGCGGATTCACCCCTCCACTTT
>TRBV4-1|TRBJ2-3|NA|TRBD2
CASSQQRGGTSDTDTQYF
TGCGCCAGCAGCCAACAACGTGGCGGGACTAGCGACACAGATACGCAGTATTTT
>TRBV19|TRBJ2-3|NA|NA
CASSLGLADTQYF
TGTGCCAGTAGTTTGGGACTCGCAGATACGCAGTATTTT
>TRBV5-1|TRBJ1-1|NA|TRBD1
CASSFRDRGLEAFF
TGCGCCAGCAGCTTCCGGGACAGGGGACTCGAAGCTTTCTTT
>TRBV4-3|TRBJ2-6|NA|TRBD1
CASSQQTGTGSGANVLTF
TGCGCCAGCAGCCAACAAACCGGGACAGGGTCTGGGGCCAACGTCCTGACTTTC
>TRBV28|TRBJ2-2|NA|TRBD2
CASSFAGANTGELFF
TGTGCCAGCAGTTTTGCGGGGGCGAACACCGGGGAGCTGTTTTTT
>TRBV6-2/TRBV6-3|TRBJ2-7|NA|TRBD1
CASSYVQGPREQYF
TGTGCCAGCAGTTACGTACAGGGGCCTCGAGAGCAGTACTTC
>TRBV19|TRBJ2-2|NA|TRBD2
CASSREGGTGELFF
TGTGCCAGTTCCCGGGAGGGGGGCACCGGGGAGCTGTTTTTT
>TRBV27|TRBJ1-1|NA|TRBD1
CASSRRQGARVEAFF
TGTGCCAGCAGCAGAAGACAGGGGGCAAGGGTTGAAGCTTTCTTT
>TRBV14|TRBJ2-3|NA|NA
CASSPLDRRIDTQYF
TGTGCCAGCAGCCCCCTTGACAGGAGGATAGATACGCAGTATTTT
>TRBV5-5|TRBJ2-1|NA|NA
CASSLAGYRFF
TGTGCCAGCAGCTTGGCAGGGTACCGGTTCTTC
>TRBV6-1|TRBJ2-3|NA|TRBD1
CASSARDRGVSGHGTDTQYF
TGTGCCAGCAGTGCGCGGGACAGGGGAGTATCGGGTCACGGTACAGATACGCAGTATTTT
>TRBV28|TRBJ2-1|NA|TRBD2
CASRTGLGFYEQFF
TGTGCCAGCAGAACGGGACTAGGTTTCTATGAGCAGTTCTTC
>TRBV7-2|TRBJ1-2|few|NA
CASSQEVFRANGYTF
TGTGCCAGCAGCCAAGAGGTGTTCAGGGCGAATGGCTACACCTTC
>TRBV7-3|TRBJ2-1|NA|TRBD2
CASSLIGRASGRRDEQFF
TGTGCCAGCAGCTTAATAGGCCGGGCCAGCGGGAGGAGGGATGAGCAGTTCTTC
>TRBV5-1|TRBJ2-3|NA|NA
CASKPTRVTGPDTQYF
TGCGCCAGCAAACCCACTAGGGTAACAGGGCCCGATACGCAGTATTTT
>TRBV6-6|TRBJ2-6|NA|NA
CASSPGVSGANVLTF
TGTGCCAGCAGCCCAGGGGTCTCAGGGGCCAACGTCCTGACTTTC
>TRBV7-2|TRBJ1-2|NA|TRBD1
CASSFDRGLRYYGYTF
TGTGCCAGCAGCTTCGACAGGGGGCTGAGGTACTATGGCTACACCTTC
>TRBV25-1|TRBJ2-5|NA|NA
CASIGEETQYF
TGTGCCAGCATAGGGGAAGAGACCCAGTACTTC
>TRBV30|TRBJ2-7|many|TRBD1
CAWSGTGGVVDEQYF
TGTGCCTGGAGCGGGACAGGGGGAGTGGTAGACGAGCAGTACTTC
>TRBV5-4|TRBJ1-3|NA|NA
CASSRQSLSGNTIYF
TGTGCCAGCAGCCGACAGTCCCTATCTGGAAACACCATATATTTT
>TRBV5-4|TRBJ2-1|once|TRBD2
CASSPGLAGANEQFF
TGTGCCAGCAGCCCGGGACTAGCGGGAGCCAATGAGCAGTTCTTC